This record concerns one T cell receptor beta chain sequence. The data originate from a study of blood T cell repertoires in COVID-19. Study summary: Researchers got acute and convalescent COVID-19 samples from the United States, Italy and Spain. Nucleic acid was either cDNA or gDNA, and it came from T cells, B-cell-depleted T cells, or PBMCs.

This CDR3 region has 14 residues. V gave up 4 bases and J gave up 1 base, with 10 bases separating them. Germline V gives CDR1 SGDLS, CDR2 YYNGEE. Authors' analysis steps: The assay estimated nucleated cells by amplifying reference gene primers. The assay was immunoSEQ multiplex PCR, and TCRdb's table has in-frame clones only and misses some. D and trimming were read from the DNA, whereas the V and J calls and clone size are those reported in that table. Among about 73,000 clones listed, around 83% were seen once. This chain uses TRBV9 with TRBJ2-3; TRBD2 is a possible D gene (6 bases). This receptor was identified in a man aged 50 to 59 with active COVID-19. Sequencing input: peripheral blood. CDR3 DNA sequence: TGTGCCAGCAGCTTCGGGACTGGCACAGATACGCAGTATTTT. Encoded protein: CASSFGTGTDTQYF.